The 10 T cell receptor beta chains reported below all come from one sample, sequenced in a study of long-term antiretroviral therapy in people with HIV. Running of the v3.0 immunoSEQ assay took place at survey level. Some clones are missing from TCRdb's copy, which holds only in-frame ones; the method was immunoSEQ multiplex PCR. The table shows some 40,000 clones, with approximately 94% occurring only once. The sequencing here drew on unsorted PBMCs, taken 9 to 9.5 years after starting antiretroviral therapy. The receptors here all came from a man younger than 45 with HIV.

The rearrangement links TRBV7-3 to TRBJ2-3; tentatively, D is TRBD1 (6 bases). The germline V gene has CDR1 SGHTA and CDR2 FQGTGA. This CDR3 is built from 14 residues. V lost 3 bases to trimming and J lost 9 bases, with 16 bases between them. DNA of the CDR3: TGTGCCAGCAGCTTGGGGTGGGGGCAAGAAACGCAGTATTTT. Residues: CASSLGWGQETQYF.

CDR3 region: CASWQPYSNQPQHF. CDR3 bases: TGTGCCAGTTGGCAACCTTATAGCAATCAGCCCCAGCATTTT. V is TRBV19 and J is TRBJ1-5; D gene unclear. The CDR3 consists of 14 residues. Germline CDR1 reads LNHDA; CDR2 reads SQIVND (reference sequence). The germline V and J ends were trimmed by 8 bases and 0 bases, with 11 bases remaining between them.

The rearrangement uses TRBV6-6 and TRBJ1-5; 8 bases align to TRBD1. Trimming took 6 bases from V and 6 from J; bases not matched to a gene: 4. CDR1 and CDR2 (germline): MNHNY, SVGAGI (reference sequence). The CDR3 runs to 13 residues. The CDR3 loop is CASRTGAGQPQHF. The CDR3 nucleotides are TGTGCCAGCAGGACAGGGGCAGGTCAGCCCCAGCATTTT.

The chain joins TRBV6-1 to TRBJ1-3; D perhaps matches TRBD1 (5 bases). The V end lost 7 bases, the J end lost 7 bases, and 17 bases lay between the germline ends. CDR1 MNHNS and CDR2 SASEGT come from the germline V gene. The CDR3 runs to 14 residues. The CDR3 coding sequence is TGTGCCAGCAACATCGAAACGGGGGGTAACACCATATATTTT. Translated, it gives CASNIETGGNTIYF.

As DNA, the CDR3 is TGTGCCAGCGAGGGTGAAAGCTCTGGAAACACCATATATTTT. This gives the protein CASEGESSGNTIYF. The genes are TRBV6-1 and TRBJ1-3; no reliable D call. Looked up from germline, CDR1 is MNHNS and CDR2 is SASEGT. The CDR3 spans 14 residues. V shed 8 bases and J shed 0 bases, with 11 bases lying between them.

This chain connects TRBV5-1 to TRBJ1-2; maybe TRBD1 (6 bases). Trimming shortened V by 0 bases and J by 4 bases, and 13 bases separated the two germline ends. This CDR3 region has 15 residues. CDR1 is SGHRS and CDR2 is YFSETQ in the germline V gene. CDR3 bases: TGCGCCAGCAGCTTGGTCGAGGGGGTGGCCTATGGCTACACCTTC. It is translated as CASSLVEGVAYGYTF.

This clone came up a few times. The chain joins TRBV27 to TRBJ2-3; D call uncertain. CDR1 is MNHEY and CDR2 is SMNVEV in the germline V gene (reference sequence). With 5 bases removed from V and 0 bases from J, the gap between germline ends came to 18 bases. This CDR3 contains 17 residues. CDR3 in amino acids: CASSLNGPPLSTDTQYF. Here the CDR3 DNA reads TGTGCCAGCAGTCTCAACGGGCCCCCTCTTAGCACAGATACGCAGTATTTT.

V and J are TRBV5-4 and TRBJ1-4; D might be TRBD1 (6 bases). CDR1 and CDR2 (germline): SGHNT, YYREEE (reference sequence). The CDR3 runs 13 residues. V was trimmed by 4 bases and J by 8 bases, leaving 12 bases between them. The CDR3 loop reads CASSPGGREKLFF. For the CDR3, the DNA is TGTGCCAGCAGCCCGGGGGGCCGGGAAAAACTGTTTTTT. Variable domain in full (rest from reference TRBV5-4 and TRBJ1-4): ETGVTQSPTHLIKTRGQQVTLRCSSQSGHNTVSWYQQALGQGPQFIFQYYREEENGRGNFPPRFSGLQFPNYSSELNVNALELDDSALYLCASSPGGREKLFFGSGTQLSVL.

The rearrangement joins TRBV7-9 to TRBJ1-1; D ambiguous. V lost 1 base and J lost 4, with 10 bases in between. This CDR3 spans 14 amino acids. Per the germline V gene, CDR1 is SEHNR and CDR2 is FQNEAQ (reference sequence). CDR3 nucleotides: TGTGCCAGCAGCTTAGTTGAGCTAGTCACTGAAGCTTTCTTT. As protein: CASSLVELVTEAFF.

This chain uses TRBV5-8 with TRBJ1-5; tentative D call: TRBD1 (5 bases). Germline V gene lookup returns CDR1 SGHTS and CDR2 YDEGEE. CDR3 length equals 16 residues. V was clipped by 1 base and J by 5 bases, with 16 bases between them. The DNA for the CDR3 is TGTGCCAGCAGCTTGTTCCCGGGACCAAGGGATCAGCCCCAGCATTTT. It specifies CASSLFPGPRDQPQHF.